This TCR beta chain was profiled in a study of CD8 T cells in Susac syndrome. An input of 0.5 to 1 ug of RNA was subjected to reverse transcription using random hexamers. TCRdb called the immunoSEQ multiplex PCR reads again in MiXCR, with one record for every CDR3 protein. The sample holds about 120,000 distinct CDR3 sequences, about 90% seen once. A single count supports this clonotype. Sequencing of TCR beta was performed on blood CD8+ T cells and on blood CD4+ T cells. The sequence was obtained from a human donor in good health. Sequenced sample: CD8+ T cells from PBMCs.

As DNA, the CDR3 is TGTGCCATCAGGGGGACAGGGGGCGAGGAGACCCAGTACTTC. Amino acids: CAIRGTGGEETQYF. The chain couples TRBV10-3 to TRBJ2-5; 12 bases fit TRBD1. Trimming took 6 bases from V and 5 from J; bases not matched to a gene: 4. CDR3 length: 14 amino acids. Germline CDR1 and CDR2: ENHRY and SYGVKD.